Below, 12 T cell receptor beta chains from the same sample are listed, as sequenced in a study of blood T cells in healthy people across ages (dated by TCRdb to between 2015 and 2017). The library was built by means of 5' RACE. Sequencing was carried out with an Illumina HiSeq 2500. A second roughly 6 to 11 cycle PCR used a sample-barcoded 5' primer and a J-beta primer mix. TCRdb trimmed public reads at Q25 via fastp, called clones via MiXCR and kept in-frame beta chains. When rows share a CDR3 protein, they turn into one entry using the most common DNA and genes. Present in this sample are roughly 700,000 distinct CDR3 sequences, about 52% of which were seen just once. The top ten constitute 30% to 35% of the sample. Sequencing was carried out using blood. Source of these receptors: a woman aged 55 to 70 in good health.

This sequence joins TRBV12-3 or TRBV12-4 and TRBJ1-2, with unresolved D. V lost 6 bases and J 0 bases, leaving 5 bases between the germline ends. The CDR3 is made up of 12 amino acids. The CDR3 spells CASRPSNYGYTF. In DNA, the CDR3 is TGTGCCAGCAGGCCCTCTAACTATGGCTACACCTTC.

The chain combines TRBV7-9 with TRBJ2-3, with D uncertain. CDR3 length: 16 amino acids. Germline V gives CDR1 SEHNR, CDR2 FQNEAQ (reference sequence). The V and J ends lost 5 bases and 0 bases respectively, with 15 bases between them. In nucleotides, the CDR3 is TGTGCCAGCAGCGTCCTTGGCGGATCTAGCACAGATACGCAGTATTTT. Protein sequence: CASSVLGGSSTDTQYF.

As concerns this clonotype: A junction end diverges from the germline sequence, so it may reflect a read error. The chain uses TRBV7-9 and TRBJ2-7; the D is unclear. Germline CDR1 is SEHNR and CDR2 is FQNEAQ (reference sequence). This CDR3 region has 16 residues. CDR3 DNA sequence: TGTGCCAGCACCTTAGGTGGCGGCAGTCCCTCCTACGAGCAGTACTTC. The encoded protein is CASTLGGGSPSYEQYF. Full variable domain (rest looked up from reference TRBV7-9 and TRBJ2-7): DTGVSQNPRHKITKRGQNVTFRCDPISEHNRLYWYRQTLGQGPEFLTYFQNEAQLEKSRLLSDRFSAERPKGSFSTLEIQRTEQGDSAMYLCASTLGGGSPSYEQYFGPGTRLTVT.

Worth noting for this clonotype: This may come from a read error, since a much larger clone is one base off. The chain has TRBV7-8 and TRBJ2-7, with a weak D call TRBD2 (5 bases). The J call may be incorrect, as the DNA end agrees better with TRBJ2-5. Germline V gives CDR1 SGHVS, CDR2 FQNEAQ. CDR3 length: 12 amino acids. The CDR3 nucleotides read TGTGCCGGCAGTCCTAGGAGGGAGACCCAGTACTTC. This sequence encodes CAGSPRRETQYF.

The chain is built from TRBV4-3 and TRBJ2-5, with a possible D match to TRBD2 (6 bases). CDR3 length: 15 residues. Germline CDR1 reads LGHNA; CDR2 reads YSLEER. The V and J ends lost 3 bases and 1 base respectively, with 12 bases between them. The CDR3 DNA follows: TGCGCCAGCAGCCAGGAGGGACTTCCCCAAGAGACCCAGTACTTC. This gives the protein CASSQEGLPQETQYF.

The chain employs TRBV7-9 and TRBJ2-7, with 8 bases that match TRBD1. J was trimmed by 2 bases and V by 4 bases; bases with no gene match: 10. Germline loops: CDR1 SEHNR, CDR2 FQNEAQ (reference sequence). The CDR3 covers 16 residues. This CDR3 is CASSSPTGTGPYEQYF. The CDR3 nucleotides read TGTGCCAGCAGCTCACCCACCGGGACAGGACCCTACGAGCAGTACTTC. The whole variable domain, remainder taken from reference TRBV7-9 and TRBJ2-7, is DTGVSQNPRHKITKRGQNVTFRCDPISEHNRLYWYRQTLGQGPEFLTYFQNEAQLEKSRLLSDRFSAERPKGSFSTLEIQRTEQGDSAMYLCASSSPTGTGPYEQYFGPGTRLTVT.

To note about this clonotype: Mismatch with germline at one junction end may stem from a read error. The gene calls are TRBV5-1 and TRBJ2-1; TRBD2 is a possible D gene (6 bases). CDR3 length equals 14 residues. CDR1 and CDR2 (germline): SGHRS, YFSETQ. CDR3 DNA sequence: TGTGCCAGCAGCTTAGGTGGGGGGTACAATGAGCAGTTCTTC. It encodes CASSLGGGYNEQFF.

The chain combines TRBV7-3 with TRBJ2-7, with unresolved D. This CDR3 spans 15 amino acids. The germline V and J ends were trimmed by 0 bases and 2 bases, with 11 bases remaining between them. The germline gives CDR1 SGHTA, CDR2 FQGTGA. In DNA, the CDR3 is TGTGCCAGCAGCTTAACCCACTCTAACACCTACGAGCAGTACTTC. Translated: CASSLTHSNTYEQYF. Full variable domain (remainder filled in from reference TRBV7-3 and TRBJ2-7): GAGVSQTPSNKVTEKGKYVELRCDPISGHTALYWYRQSLGQGPEFLIYFQGTGAADDSGLPNDRFFAVRPEGSVSTLKIQRTERGDSAVYLCASSLTHSNTYEQYFGPGTRLTVT.

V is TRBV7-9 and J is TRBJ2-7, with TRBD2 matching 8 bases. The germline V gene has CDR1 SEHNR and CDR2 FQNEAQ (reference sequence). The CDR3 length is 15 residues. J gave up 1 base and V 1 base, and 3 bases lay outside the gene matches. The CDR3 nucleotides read TGTGCCAGCAGCTTAGTGACGGGAGGGTCCTACGAGCAGTACTTC. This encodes CASSLVTGGSYEQYF.

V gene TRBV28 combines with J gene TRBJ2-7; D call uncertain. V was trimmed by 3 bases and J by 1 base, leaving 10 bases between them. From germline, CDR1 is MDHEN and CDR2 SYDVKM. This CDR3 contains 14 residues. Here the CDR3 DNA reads TGTGCCAGCAGTTTGAAGGTAGGATCCTACGAGCAGTACTTC. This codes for CASSLKVGSYEQYF.

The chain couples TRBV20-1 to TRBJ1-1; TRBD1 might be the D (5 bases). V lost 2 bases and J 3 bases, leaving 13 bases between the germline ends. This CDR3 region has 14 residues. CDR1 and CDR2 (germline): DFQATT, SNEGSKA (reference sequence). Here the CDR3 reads CSARKGLVDTEAFF. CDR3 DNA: TGCAGTGCTAGAAAGGGGTTGGTGGACACTGAAGCTTTCTTT.

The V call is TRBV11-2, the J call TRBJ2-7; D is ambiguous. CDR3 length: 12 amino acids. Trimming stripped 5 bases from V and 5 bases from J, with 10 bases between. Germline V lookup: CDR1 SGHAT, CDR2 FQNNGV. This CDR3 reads CASSKLRDEQYF. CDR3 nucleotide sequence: TGTGCCAGCAGCAAACTGAGAGACGAGCAGTACTTC.